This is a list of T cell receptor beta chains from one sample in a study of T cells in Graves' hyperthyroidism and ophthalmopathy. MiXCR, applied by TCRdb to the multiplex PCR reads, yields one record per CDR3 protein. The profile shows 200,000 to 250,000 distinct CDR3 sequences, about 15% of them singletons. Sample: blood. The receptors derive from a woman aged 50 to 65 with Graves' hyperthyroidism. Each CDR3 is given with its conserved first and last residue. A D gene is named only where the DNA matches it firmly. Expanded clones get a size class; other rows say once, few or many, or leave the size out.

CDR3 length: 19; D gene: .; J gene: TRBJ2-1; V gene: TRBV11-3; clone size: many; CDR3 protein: CASSLIDLSYGYYSYEQFF; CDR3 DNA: TGTGCCAGCAGCTTAATTGATCTTAGCTACGGATATTACTCATATGAGCAGTTCTTC
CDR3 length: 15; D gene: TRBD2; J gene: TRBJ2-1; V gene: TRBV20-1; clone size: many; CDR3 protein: CSARDGGRAYNEQFF; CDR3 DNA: TGCAGTGCTAGAGATGGGGGGAGGGCCTACAATGAGCAGTTCTTC
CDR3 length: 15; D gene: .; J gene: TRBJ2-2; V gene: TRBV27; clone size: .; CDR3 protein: CASSPIGVGTGELFF; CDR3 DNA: TGTGCCAGCAGCCCTATTGGGGTGGGCACCGGGGAGCTGTTTTTT
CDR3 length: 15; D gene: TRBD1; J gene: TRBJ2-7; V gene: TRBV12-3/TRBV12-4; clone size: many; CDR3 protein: CASSLGWGQGSEQYF; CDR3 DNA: TGTGCCAGCAGTTTAGGGTGGGGACAGGGTTCCGAGCAGTACTTC
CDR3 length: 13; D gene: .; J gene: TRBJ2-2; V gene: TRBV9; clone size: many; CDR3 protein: CASSVEGTGELFF; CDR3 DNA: TGTGCCAGCAGCGTAGAAGGCACCGGGGAGCTGTTTTTT
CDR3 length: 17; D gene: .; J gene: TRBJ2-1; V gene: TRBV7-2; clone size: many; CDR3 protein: CASSPHLPGRGDNEQFF; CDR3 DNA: TGTGCCAGCAGCCCTCACCTCCCGGGGAGGGGGGACAATGAGCAGTTCTTC
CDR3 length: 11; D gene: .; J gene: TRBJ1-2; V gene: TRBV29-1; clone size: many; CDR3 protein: CSVEEQSGYTF; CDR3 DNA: TGCAGCGTTGAGGAACAAAGTGGCTACACCTTC
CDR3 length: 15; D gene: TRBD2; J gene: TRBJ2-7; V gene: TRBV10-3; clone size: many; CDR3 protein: CAISEPLASSYEQYF; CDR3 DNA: TGTGCCATCAGTGAGCCACTAGCGTCCTCCTACGAGCAGTACTTC
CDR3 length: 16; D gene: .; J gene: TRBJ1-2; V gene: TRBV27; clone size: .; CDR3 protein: CASRPGLDLSNYGYTF; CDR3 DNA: TGTGCCAGCAGACCGGGACTCGATTTATCTAACTATGGCTACACCTTC
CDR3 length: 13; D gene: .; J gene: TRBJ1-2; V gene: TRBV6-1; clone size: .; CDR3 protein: CASKSRDQDGYTF; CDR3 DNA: TGTGCCAGTAAATCCAGGGACCAGGATGGCTACACCTTC
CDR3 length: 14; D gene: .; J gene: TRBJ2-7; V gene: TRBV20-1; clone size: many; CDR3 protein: CSASPGLGLLEQYF; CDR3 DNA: TGCAGTGCTAGTCCGGGACTGGGGCTTTTGGAGCAGTACTTC
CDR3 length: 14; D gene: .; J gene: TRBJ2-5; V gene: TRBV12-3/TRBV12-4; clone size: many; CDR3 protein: CASSPSMSWETQYF; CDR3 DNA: TGTGCCAGCAGCCCCTCCATGAGCTGGGAGACCCAGTACTTC
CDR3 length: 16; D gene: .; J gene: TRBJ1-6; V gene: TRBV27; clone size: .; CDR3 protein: CASSSTGFSYNSPLHF; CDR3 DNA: TGTGCCAGCAGTTCGACAGGTTTCTCCTATAATTCACCCCTCCACTTT
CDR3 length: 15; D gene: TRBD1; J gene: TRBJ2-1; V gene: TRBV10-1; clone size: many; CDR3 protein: CASSRGQGFANEQFF; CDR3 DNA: TGCGCCAGCAGTCGCGGACAGGGCTTTGCCAATGAGCAGTTCTTC
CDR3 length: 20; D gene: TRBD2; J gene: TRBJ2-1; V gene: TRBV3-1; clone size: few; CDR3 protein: CASSRGSARFTSEKYNEQFF; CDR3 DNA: TGTGCCAGCTCCCGCGGGTCGGCGAGATTCACTAGCGAAAAATACAATGAGCAGTTCTTC
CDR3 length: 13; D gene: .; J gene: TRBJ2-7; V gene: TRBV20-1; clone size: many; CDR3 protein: CSARAPGYYEQYF; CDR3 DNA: TGCAGTGCTAGAGCCCCAGGGTATTACGAGCAGTACTTC
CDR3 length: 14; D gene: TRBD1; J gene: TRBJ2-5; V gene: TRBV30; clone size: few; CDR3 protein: CAWRNPGGRETQYF; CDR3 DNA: TGTGCCTGGAGGAACCCAGGGGGCCGGGAGACCCAGTACTTC
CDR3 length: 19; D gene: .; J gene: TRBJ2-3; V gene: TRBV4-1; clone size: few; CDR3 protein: CASSQFSRRASQSTDTQYF; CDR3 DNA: TGCGCCAGCAGCCAATTCTCAAGACGGGCAAGCCAAAGCACAGATACGCAGTATTTT
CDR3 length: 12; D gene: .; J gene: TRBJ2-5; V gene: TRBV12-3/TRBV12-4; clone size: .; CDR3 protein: CASHREQETQYF; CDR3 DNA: TGTGCCAGTCACAGGGAACAAGAGACCCAGTACTTC
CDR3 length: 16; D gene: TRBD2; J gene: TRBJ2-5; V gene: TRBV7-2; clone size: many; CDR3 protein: CASSLNMGLSGETQYF; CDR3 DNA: TGTGCCAGCAGCTTAAATATGGGACTATCGGGGGAGACCCAGTACTTC
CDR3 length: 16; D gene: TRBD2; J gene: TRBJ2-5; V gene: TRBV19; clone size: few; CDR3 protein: CASSILAGGVGETQYF; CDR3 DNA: TGTGCCAGTAGTATACTAGCGGGGGGGGTAGGAGAGACCCAGTACTTC
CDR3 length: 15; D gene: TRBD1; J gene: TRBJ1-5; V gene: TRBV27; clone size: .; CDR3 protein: CASTDRGFSNQPQHF; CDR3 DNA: TGTGCCAGCACCGACAGGGGCTTTAGCAATCAGCCCCAGCATTTT
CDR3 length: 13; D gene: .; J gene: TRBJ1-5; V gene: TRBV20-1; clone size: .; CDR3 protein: CSASTVSNQPQHF; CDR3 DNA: TGCAGTGCTAGTACGGTTAGCAATCAGCCCCAGCATTTT
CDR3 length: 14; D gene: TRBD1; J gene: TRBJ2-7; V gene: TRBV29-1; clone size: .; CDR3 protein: CSVTTGTGGYEQYF; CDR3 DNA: TGCAGCGTTACCACCGGGACAGGGGGATACGAGCAGTACTTC
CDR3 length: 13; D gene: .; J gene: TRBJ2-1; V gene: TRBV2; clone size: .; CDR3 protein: CASSAERYNEQFF; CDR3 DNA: TGTGCCAGCAGTGCGGAAAGATACAATGAGCAGTTCTTC
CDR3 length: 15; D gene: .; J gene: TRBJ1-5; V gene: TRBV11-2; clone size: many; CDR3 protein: CASSLEGGGNQPQHF; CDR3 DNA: TGTGCCAGCAGCCTAGAGGGGGGCGGCAATCAGCCCCAGCATTTT
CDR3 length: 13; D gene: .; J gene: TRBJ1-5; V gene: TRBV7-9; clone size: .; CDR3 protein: CASSPGRYQPQHF; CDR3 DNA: TGTGCCAGCAGCCCAGGGAGGTATCAGCCCCAGCATTTT
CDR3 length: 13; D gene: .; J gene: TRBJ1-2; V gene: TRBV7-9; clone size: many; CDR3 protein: CASSLGSGGGYTF; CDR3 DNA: TGTGCCAGCAGCTTGGGATCGGGAGGAGGCTACACCTTC
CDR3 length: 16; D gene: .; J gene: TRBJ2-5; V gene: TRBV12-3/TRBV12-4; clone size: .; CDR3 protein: CASSESGRSRTGAQYF; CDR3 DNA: TGTGCCAGCAGTGAAAGTGGGAGGTCTAGAACGGGGGCCCAGTACTTC
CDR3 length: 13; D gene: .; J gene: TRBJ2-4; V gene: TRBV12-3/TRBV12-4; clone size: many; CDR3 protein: CASSLQEENIQYF; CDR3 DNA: TGTGCCAGCAGCTTGCAGGAGGAAAACATTCAGTACTTC
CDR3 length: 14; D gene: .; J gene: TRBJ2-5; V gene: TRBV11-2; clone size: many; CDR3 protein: CASSLNAGQETQYF; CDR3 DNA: TGTGCCAGCAGCTTAAATGCGGGACAAGAGACCCAGTACTTC
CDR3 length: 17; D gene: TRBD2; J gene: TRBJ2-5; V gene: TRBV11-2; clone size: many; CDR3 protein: CASRLGRGRTTGETQYF; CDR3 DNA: TGTGCCAGCCGTCTCGGGCGCGGGAGAACCACCGGGGAGACCCAGTACTTC
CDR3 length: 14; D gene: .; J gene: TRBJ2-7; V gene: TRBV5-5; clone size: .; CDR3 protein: CASSWTLVSYEQYF; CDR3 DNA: TGTGCCAGCAGCTGGACACTAGTTTCCTACGAGCAGTACTTC
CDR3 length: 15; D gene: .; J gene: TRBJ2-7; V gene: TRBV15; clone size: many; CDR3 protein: CATSRQNSGSYEQYF; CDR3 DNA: TGTGCCACCAGCAGACAGAATTCGGGGAGCTACGAGCAGTACTTC
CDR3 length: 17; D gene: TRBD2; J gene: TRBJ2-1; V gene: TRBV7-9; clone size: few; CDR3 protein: CASSPISTSGRRSEQFF; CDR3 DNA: TGTGCCAGCAGCCCCATAAGCACTAGCGGGCGCCGGAGTGAGCAGTTCTTC
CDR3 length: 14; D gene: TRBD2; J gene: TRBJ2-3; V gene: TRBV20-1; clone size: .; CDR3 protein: CSARGAGGVDTQYF; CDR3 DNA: TGCAGTGCTAGAGGCGCGGGGGGGGTGGATACGCAGTATTTT
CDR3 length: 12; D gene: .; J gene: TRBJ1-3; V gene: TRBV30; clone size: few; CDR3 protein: CALDNAGDTIYF; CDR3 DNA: TGTGCCTTGGACAACGCTGGGGACACCATATATTTT
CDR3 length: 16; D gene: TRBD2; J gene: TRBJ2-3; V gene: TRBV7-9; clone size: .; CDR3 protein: CASSSRSGSGTDTQYF; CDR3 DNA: TGTGCCAGCAGTTCTCGCAGCGGGAGTGGCACAGATACGCAGTATTTT
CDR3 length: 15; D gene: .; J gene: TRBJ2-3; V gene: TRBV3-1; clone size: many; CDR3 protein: CASSHGGTGTDTQYF; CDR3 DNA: TGTGCCAGCAGCCACGGCGGAACTGGCACAGATACGCAGTATTTT
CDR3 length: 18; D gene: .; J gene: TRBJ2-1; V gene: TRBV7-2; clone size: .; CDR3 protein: CASSPGSPGYPSLFEQFF; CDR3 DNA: TGTGCCAGCAGCCCGGGCTCGCCGGGCTACCCGTCCTTGTTCGAGCAGTTCTTC
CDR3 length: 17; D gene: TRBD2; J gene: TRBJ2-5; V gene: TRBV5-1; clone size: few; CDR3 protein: CASSLQGGREERETQYF; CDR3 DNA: TGCGCCAGCAGCTTGCAAGGGGGGCGGGAGGAAAGAGAGACCCAGTACTTC
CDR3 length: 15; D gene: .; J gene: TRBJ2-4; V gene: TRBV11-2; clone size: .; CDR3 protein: CASSLVLGVSLGPYF; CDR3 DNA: TGTGCCAGCAGCTTAGTATTGGGGGTTTCTTTGGGACCGTACTTC
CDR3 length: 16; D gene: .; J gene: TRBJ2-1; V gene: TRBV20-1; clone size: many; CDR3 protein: CSARPILAEHYNEQFF; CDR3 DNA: TGCAGTGCCAGACCCATACTAGCAGAACATTACAATGAGCAGTTCTTC
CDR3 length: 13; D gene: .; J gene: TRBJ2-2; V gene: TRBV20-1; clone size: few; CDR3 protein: CSANEQGAGELFF; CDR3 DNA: TGCAGTGCCAATGAACAAGGGGCGGGGGAGCTGTTTTTT
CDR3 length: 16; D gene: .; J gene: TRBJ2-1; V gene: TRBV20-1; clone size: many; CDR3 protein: CSAGNHRGGLDDEQFF; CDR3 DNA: TGCAGTGCTGGCAACCACAGGGGGGGATTGGACGATGAGCAGTTCTTC